This T cell receptor (beta chain) derives from a study of naive and memory T cell subsets. General study results and limits: Over 85% of naive TCR sequences appeared only once after error correction, unlike memory subsets.

The CDR3 spans 14 residues. The germline CDR1 and CDR2 sequences are MNHEY and SVGAGI. Unmatched junction bases numbered 6, after V lost 4 bases and J lost 6 bases. Separate alpha and beta amplification began at the second PCR step. CMV status came from CD4+ T cell IFNgamma after overnight CMV lysate stimulation of fresh PBMCs. Sequential positive selection took CD4 T cells first, then CD8 T cells. In its sample, this clonotype was seen a few times. Its matching antigen is unknown. Both TRBC1 and TRBC2 were covered by a beta constant-region primer of two equimolar oligonucleotides. The ligated cDNA underwent four PCR rounds using SP2 and nested alpha and beta constant-region primers. Via MiXCR, TCRdb re-called the UMI-ligation and nested PCR reads, giving one row per CDR3 protein. This sample yields approximately 8,100 distinct CDR3 sequences, of which less than 35% are seen a single time; about three fifths belongs to the top ten.

The sequencing input was CD8+ TEMRA cells from blood. Subset of the sample: effector memory re-expressing CD45RA, CD45RA+ CD27-. The V and J genes are TRBV6-5 and TRBJ2-7; 10 bases agree with TRBD1. This receptor was identified in a human donor in good health. CDR3 amino acids: CASSSSGTGVEQYF. The CDR3 DNA reads as TGTGCCAGCAGTTCCTCCGGGACAGGGGTCGAGCAGTACTTC.